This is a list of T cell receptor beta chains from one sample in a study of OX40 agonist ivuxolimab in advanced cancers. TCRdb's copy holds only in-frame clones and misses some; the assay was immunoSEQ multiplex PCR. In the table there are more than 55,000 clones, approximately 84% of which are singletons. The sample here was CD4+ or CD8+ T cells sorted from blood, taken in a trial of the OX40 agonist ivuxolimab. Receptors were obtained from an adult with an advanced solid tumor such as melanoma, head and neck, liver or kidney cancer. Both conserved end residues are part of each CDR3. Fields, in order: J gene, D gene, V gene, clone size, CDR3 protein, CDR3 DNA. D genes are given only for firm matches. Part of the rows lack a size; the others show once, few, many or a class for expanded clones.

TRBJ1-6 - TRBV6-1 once CASRETGVGLHF TGTGCCAGCAGGGAGACAGGTGTAGGCCTCCACTTT
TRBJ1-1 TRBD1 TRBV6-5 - CASSYSSGTGNTEAFF TGTGCCAGCAGTTACTCGAGCGGGACAGGGAACACTGAAGCTTTCTTT
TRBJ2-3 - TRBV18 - CASSPAGQDTQYF TGTGCCAGCTCACCAGCCGGACAAGATACGCAGTATTTT
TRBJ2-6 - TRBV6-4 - CASSDSLYRSGGANVLTF TGTGCCAGCAGTGACTCGTTGTACCGATCGGGTGGGGCCAACGTCCTGACTTTC
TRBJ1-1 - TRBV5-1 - CASSLVPTNTEAFF TGCGCCAGCAGCTTGGTTCCGACCAACACTGAAGCTTTCTTT
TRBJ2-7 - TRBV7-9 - CASSLTTVTYEQYF TGTGCCAGCAGCTTAACTACCGTAACCTACGAGCAGTACTTC
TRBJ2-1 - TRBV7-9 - CASSLGGASWGYYNEQFF TGTGCCAGCAGCTTAGGAGGGGCCTCATGGGGATACTACAATGAGCAGTTCTTC
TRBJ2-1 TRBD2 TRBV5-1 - CASSKGLAGGLSSYNEQFF TGCGCCAGCAGCAAAGGACTAGCGGGGGGCCTTAGCTCCTACAATGAGCAGTTCTTC
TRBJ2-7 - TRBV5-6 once CASSLWTIRLGEQYF TGTGCCAGCAGCTTGTGGACTATCCGCCTGGGTGAGCAGTACTTC
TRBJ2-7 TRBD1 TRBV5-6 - CASSLTGVAYEQYF TGTGCCAGCAGCTTGACAGGGGTTGCCTACGAGCAGTACTTC
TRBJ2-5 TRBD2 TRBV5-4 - CASSPMISGDMTQYF TGTGCCAGCAGCCCGATGATTAGCGGGGACATGACCCAGTACTTC
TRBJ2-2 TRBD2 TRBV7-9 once CASSVTSANTGELFF TGTGCCAGCAGCGTCACTAGCGCAAACACCGGGGAGCTGTTTTTT
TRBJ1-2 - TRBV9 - CASSTLPRGNYGYTF TGTGCCAGCAGCACACTCCCACGTGGCAACTATGGCTACACCTTC
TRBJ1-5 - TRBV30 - CAWRSGGYNQPQHF TGTGCCTGGAGGTCTGGCGGGTACAATCAGCCCCAGCATTTT
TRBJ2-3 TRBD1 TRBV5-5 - CASSEARDSLLLTDTQYF TGTGCCAGCAGCGAGGCCAGGGACAGCCTTTTGTTGACAGATACGCAGTATTTT
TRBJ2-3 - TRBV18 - CASSPRESTDTQYF TGTGCCAGCTCACCTAGAGAGAGCACAGATACGCAGTATTTT
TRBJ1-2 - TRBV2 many CASSEARFYGYTF TGTGCCAGCAGTGAAGCTCGCTTCTATGGCTACACCTTC
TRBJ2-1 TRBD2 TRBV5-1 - CASSLSGTLTSGLLAAYNEQFF TGCGCCAGCAGCTTATCCGGAACCCTCACTAGCGGATTACTTGCCGCCTACAATGAGCAGTTCTTC
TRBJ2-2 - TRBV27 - CASSSSRGAELFF TGTGCCAGCAGTTCGTCTAGGGGGGCGGAGCTGTTTTTT
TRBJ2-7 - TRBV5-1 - CASSLQGSNAYEQYF TGCGCCAGCAGCTTACAGGGATCAAATGCATACGAGCAGTACTTC
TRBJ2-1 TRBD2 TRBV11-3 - CASSFSGARGYNEQFF TGTGCCAGCAGCTTTAGCGGGGCGAGGGGCTACAATGAGCAGTTCTTC
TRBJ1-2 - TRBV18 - CASSPISTDGYTF TGTGCCAGCTCACCAATCTCAACAGATGGCTACACCTTC
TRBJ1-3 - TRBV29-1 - CSVGGMAEGNTIYF TGCAGCGTTGGAGGAATGGCGGAGGGAAACACCATATATTTT
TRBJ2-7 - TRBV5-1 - CASSANFGIQYEQYF TGCGCCAGCAGTGCCAACTTTGGGATCCAATACGAGCAGTACTTC
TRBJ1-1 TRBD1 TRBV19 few CASSRALEQGARNTEAFF TGTGCCAGTAGTCGCGCCTTGGAGCAGGGGGCGCGGAACACTGAAGCTTTCTTT